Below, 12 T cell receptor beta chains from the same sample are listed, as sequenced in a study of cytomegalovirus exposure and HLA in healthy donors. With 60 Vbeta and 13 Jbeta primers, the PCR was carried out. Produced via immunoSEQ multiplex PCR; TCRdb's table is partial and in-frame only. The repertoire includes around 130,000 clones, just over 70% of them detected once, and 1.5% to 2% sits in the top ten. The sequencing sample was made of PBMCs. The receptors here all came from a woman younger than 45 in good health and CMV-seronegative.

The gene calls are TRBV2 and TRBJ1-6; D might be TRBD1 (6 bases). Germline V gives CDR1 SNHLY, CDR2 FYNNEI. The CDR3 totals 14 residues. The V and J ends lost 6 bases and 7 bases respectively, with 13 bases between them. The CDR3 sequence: CASSLAGDNSPLHF. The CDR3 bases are TGTGCCAGCAGCCTGGCAGGGGACAATTCACCCCTCCACTTT.

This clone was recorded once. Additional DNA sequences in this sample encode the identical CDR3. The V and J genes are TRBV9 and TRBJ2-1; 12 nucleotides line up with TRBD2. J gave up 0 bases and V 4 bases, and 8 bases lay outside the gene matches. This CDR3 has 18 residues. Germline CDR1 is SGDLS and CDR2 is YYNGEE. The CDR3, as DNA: TGTGCCAGCAGCCCGGGACTAGCGGGCCCTAGCTCCTACAATGAGCAGTTCTTC. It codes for CASSPGLAGPSSYNEQFF.

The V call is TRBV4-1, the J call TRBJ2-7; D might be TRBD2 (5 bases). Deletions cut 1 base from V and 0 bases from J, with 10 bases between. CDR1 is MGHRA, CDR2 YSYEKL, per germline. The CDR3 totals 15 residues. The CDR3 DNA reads TGCGCCAGCAGCCAAGTCCCTAGCACCTCCTACGAGCAGTACTTC. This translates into CASSQVPSTSYEQYF.

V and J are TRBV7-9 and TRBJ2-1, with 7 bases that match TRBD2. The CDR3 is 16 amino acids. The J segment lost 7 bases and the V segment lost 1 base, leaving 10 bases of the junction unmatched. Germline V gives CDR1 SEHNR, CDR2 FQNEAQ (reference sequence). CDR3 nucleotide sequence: TGTGCCAGCAGCTTAGAGGCGGCTAGCGGACGAAATGAGCAGTTCTTC. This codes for CASSLEAASGRNEQFF.

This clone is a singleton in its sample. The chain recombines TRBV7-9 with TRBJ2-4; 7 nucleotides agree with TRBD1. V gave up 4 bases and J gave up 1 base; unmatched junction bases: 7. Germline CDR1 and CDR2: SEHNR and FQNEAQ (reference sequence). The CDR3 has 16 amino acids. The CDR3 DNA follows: TGTGCCAGCAGCTCCGACAGGGCCGGGGCCAAAAACATTCAGTACTTC. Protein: CASSSDRAGAKNIQYF.

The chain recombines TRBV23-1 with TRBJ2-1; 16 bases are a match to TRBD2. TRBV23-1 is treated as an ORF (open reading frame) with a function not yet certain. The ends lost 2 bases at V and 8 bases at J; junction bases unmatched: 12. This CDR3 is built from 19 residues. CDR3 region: CASSQHKPGTSGRAHEQFF. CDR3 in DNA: TGCGCCAGCAGTCAACACAAACCGGGGACTAGCGGGAGGGCCCATGAGCAGTTCTTC.

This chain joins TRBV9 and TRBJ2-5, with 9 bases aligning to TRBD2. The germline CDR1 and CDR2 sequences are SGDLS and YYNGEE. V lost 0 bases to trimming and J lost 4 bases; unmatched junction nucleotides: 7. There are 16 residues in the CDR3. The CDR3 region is CASSVGVAGVGETQYF. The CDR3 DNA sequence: TGTGCCAGCAGCGTAGGAGTAGCGGGAGTCGGAGAGACCCAGTACTTC.

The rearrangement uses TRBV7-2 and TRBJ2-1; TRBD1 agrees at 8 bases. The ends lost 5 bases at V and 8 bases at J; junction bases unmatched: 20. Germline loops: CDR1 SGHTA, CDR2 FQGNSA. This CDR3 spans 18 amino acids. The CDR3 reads CASSPKRRQGPVIDEQFF. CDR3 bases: TGTGCCAGCAGCCCCAAGAGGAGACAGGGGCCGGTAATCGATGAGCAGTTCTTC.

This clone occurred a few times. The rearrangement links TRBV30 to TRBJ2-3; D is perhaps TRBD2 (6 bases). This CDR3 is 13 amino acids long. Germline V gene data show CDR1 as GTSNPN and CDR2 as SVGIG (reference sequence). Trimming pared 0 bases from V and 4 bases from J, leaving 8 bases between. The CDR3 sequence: CAWSVIAADTQYF. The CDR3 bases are TGTGCCTGGAGTGTAATAGCGGCAGATACGCAGTATTTT.

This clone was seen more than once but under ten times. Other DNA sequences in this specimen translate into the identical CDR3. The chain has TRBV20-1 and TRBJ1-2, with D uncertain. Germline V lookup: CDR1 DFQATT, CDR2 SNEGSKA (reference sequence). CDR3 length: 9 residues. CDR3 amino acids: CSPPGGYTF. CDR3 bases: TGCAGCCCGCCGGGGGGCTACACCTTC.

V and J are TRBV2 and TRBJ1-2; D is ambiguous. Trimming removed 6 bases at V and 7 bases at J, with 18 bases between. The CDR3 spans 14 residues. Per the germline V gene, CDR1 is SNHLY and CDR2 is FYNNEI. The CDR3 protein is CASSRNGVLVGYTF. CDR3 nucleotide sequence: TGTGCCAGCAGCCGTAACGGGGTTCTCGTTGGCTACACCTTC.

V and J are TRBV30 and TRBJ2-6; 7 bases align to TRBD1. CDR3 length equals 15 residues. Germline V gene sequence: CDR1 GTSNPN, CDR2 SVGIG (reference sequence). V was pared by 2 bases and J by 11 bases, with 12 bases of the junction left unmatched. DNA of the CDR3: TGTGCCTGGAGTAGGGGTACAGGGGCGCTAGACGTCCTGACTTTC. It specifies CAWSRGTGALDVLTF.